Below, 28 T cell receptor beta chains from the same sample are listed, as sequenced in a study of blood T cell repertoires in COVID-19. This table comes from immunoSEQ multiplex PCR, and its TCRdb copy is limited to in-frame clones, with some not included. The data contain roughly 160,000 clones, over 75% of them singletons. Sample: PBMCs or T cells enriched from blood (not recorded which). These TCRs come from a man over 45 who had recovered from COVID-19.

The V call is TRBV21-1, the J call TRBJ2-3; TRBD2 is taken as the D call from the table, unchecked against the DNA. TRBV21-1 is deemed a pseudogene. The CDR3 consists of 17 residues. The CDR3 DNA reads TGTGCCAGCAGCAAAGACGAAGCGGGAGGTACGCAGGATACGCAGTATTTT. As protein: CASSKDEAGGTQDTQYF.

The V and J genes are TRBV5-1 and TRBJ2-3; a weak D match, TRBD2 (5 bases). In germline, CDR1 is SGHRS, CDR2 YFSETQ. The CDR3 is 15 amino acids. V was shortened by 1 base and J by 4 bases, with 13 bases between the two germline ends. The CDR3 loop reads CASSLYGEGPDTQYF. CDR3 nucleotide sequence: TGCGCCAGCAGCTTGTACGGGGAAGGTCCAGATACGCAGTATTTT.

This chain connects TRBV6-5 to TRBJ1-1; D gene ambiguous. CDR1 is MNHEY, CDR2 SVGAGI, per germline. The CDR3 is 15 residues long. V was cut by 7 bases and J by 0 bases, with 15 bases left in between. The CDR3 region is CASKQLASMNTEAFF. The CDR3 DNA is TGTGCCAGCAAACAGTTGGCATCCATGAACACTGAAGCTTTCTTT.

The chain employs TRBV5-1 and TRBJ1-2; possibly TRBD1 for D (5 bases). V was clipped by 5 bases and J by 6 bases, with 14 bases between them. The CDR3 is made up of 13 amino acids. CDR1 is SGHRS, CDR2 YFSETQ, per germline. For the CDR3, the DNA is TGCGCCAGCAGTTGGGGGTCGGGGGATGGCTACACCTTC. Its translation is CASSWGSGDGYTF.

V gene TRBV10-3 combines with J gene TRBJ2-1; 8 bases line up with TRBD2. Germline CDR1 ENHRY, CDR2 SYGVKD. J lost 4 bases, V lost 3 bases, and 5 bases had no gene match. The CDR3 runs 15 residues. CDR3 nucleotides: TGTGCCATCAGTGATACGAGCGGGGGTTACAATGAGCAGTTCTTC. Its translation is CAISDTSGGYNEQFF.

This chain joins TRBV30 and TRBJ2-5; D is uncertain. The V gene lost 0 bases and the J gene lost 1 base, with 9 bases spanning the gap. This CDR3 is built from 14 residues. Germline V gives CDR1 GTSNPN, CDR2 SVGIG (reference sequence). CDR3 in amino acids: CAWSVRGSQETQYF. CDR3 bases: TGTGCCTGGAGTGTACGAGGCAGCCAAGAGACCCAGTACTTC.

V and J are TRBV30 and TRBJ2-7; 9 nucleotides agree with TRBD1. Losses at the gene ends were 4 bases for V and 3 bases for J; bases not matched to a gene: 13. Germline V gene lookup returns CDR1 GTSNPN and CDR2 SVGIG (reference sequence). This CDR3 has 16 amino acids. The CDR3 region has the DNA TGTGCCTGGAAAGGATCGAGGGGGACAGGGCTCTACGAGCAGTACTTC. This codes for CAWKGSRGTGLYEQYF.

As DNA, the CDR3 is TGTGCCAGCAGCCATGGGGGGGGAGGGAGCAATCAGCCCCAGCATTTT. This translates into CASSHGGGGSNQPQHF. V usage is TRBV27 and J usage is TRBJ1-5, with D perhaps TRBD1 (5 bases). The CDR3 sequence is 16 residues long. V was cut by 6 bases and J by 1 base, with 16 bases left in between. Germline V lookup: CDR1 MNHEY, CDR2 SMNVEV (reference sequence).

The gene calls are TRBV5-1 and TRBJ2-3; 12 nucleotides agree with TRBD2. This CDR3 spans 16 amino acids. Trimming removed 0 bases from V and 8 bases from J; junction bases left unmatched: 7. Per the germline V gene, CDR1 is SGHRS and CDR2 is YFSETQ. The CDR3, as DNA: TGCGCCAGCAGCTTGGTCCTAGCGGGGGGGTCAGCTACGCAGTATTTT. Protein: CASSLVLAGGSATQYF.

This sequence joins TRBV2 and TRBJ2-5, with a weak D call TRBD2 (6 bases). Germline V gene lookup returns CDR1 SNHLY and CDR2 FYNNEI. Trimming cost V 4 bases and J 3 bases, with 15 bases left between them. The CDR3 runs 15 residues. CDR3 region: CASSVAQGLEETQYF. The CDR3 region has the DNA TGTGCCAGCAGTGTAGCCCAGGGACTGGAAGAGACCCAGTACTTC.

The chain carries TRBV24-1 and TRBJ2-1, with a tentative D call TRBD1 (6 bases). V gave up 3 bases and J gave up 0 bases, with 11 bases separating them. Germline V CDR1 and CDR2: KGHDR, SFDVKD. This CDR3 region has 16 residues. CDR3: CATSDKADSSYNEQFF. The DNA for the CDR3 is TGTGCCACCAGTGATAAAGCGGACAGCTCCTACAATGAGCAGTTCTTC.

V is TRBV7-2 and J is TRBJ1-5; possibly TRBD1 for D (5 bases). The germline V gene has CDR1 SGHTA and CDR2 FQGNSA. V lost 0 bases and J 5 bases, leaving 11 bases between the germline ends. This CDR3 region has 15 residues. The CDR3 region has the DNA TGTGCCAGCAGCTTAGCAGGGGTTAAAGATCAGCCCCAGCATTTT. Translating it yields CASSLAGVKDQPQHF.

The chain uses TRBV5-8 and TRBJ2-2, with a possible D match to TRBD1 (6 bases). CDR3 length: 15 amino acids. The V gene lost 0 bases and the J gene lost 5 bases, with 11 bases spanning the gap. Germline CDR1 and CDR2: SGHTS and YDEGEE. CDR3 DNA: TGTGCCAGCAGCTTGGTGTCAGGGGTTACCGGGGAGCTGTTTTTT. Translation: CASSLVSGVTGELFF.

This clone was seen only once. CDR3 sequence reads: CASNGTLANQPQHF. The DNA for the CDR3 is TGCGCCAGCAACGGGACACTGGCAAATCAGCCCCAGCATTTT. V is TRBV10-1 and J is TRBJ1-5, with D possibly matching TRBD1 (6 bases). Trimming removed 7 bases from V and 4 bases from J, with 14 bases in between. CDR1 is WNHNN, CDR2 SYGVQD, per germline (reference sequence). This CDR3 has 14 residues.

The chain carries TRBV5-1 and TRBJ1-1, with 8 bases identical to TRBD1. Germline V CDR1 and CDR2: SGHRS, YFSETQ. This CDR3 is 16 amino acids long. Trimming took 0 bases from V and 2 from J; bases not matched to a gene: 6. Here the CDR3 DNA reads TGCGCCAGCAGCTTGGCCGGGACAGGAATCAACACTGAAGCTTTCTTT. Its translation is CASSLAGTGINTEAFF. Full variable domain (remainder filled in from reference TRBV5-1 and TRBJ1-1): KAGVTQTPRYLIKTRGQQVTLSCSPISGHRSVSWYQQTPGQGLQFLFEYFSETQRNKGNFPGRFSGRQFSNSRSEMNVSTLELGDSALYLCASSLAGTGINTEAFFGQGTRLTVV.

The chain recombines TRBV2 with TRBJ2-1, with TRBD2 identical over 8 bases. Trimming removed 3 bases from V and 7 bases from J; junction bases left unmatched: 8. The CDR3 sequence is 15 residues long. Per germline, CDR1 SNHLY and CDR2 FYNNEI. The CDR3 reads CASSERSGSVNEQFF. The DNA of the CDR3 is TGTGCCAGCAGTGAGAGGAGCGGGAGCGTGAATGAGCAGTTCTTC.

This chain uses TRBV4-2 with TRBJ1-2, with D tentatively TRBD1 (5 bases). Germline CDR1 and CDR2: LGHNA and YNFKEQ. CDR3 length: 19 amino acids. V gave up 1 base and J gave up 3 bases, with 24 bases separating them. CDR3 sequence reads: CASSQVGGAPGSKDYGYTF. The CDR3 DNA follows: TGTGCCAGCAGCCAAGTTGGAGGGGCCCCCGGATCGAAGGACTATGGCTACACCTTC.

This chain connects TRBV6-5 to TRBJ1-5; D call uncertain. Trimming removed 0 bases from V and 5 bases from J, with 11 bases in between. This CDR3 region has 15 residues. Looked up from germline, CDR1 is MNHEY and CDR2 is SVGAGI. CDR3 nucleotides: TGTGCCAGCAGTTACTCGACGGGTTCCGATCAGCCCCAGCATTTT. It encodes CASSYSTGSDQPQHF.

This chain links TRBV21-1 with TRBJ2-7; the table's D call, TRBD1, was not checked against the DNA. TRBV21-1 is a known pseudogene. This CDR3 spans 13 amino acids. Written as DNA, the CDR3 is TGTGCCAGCAGCGGACAGGGGGACGACGAGCAGTACTTC. Its translation is CASSGQGDDEQYF.

This chain links TRBV21-1 with TRBJ2-1; the table names TRBD1, a call not compared with the DNA. TRBV21-1 is a pseudogene locus. This CDR3 contains 17 residues. CDR3: CASSKSMGHHSYNEQFF. The CDR3, as DNA: TGTGCCAGCAGCAAAAGTATGGGGCACCACTCCTACAATGAGCAGTTCTTC.

The chain couples TRBV2 to TRBJ1-6; tentatively, D is TRBD1 (5 bases). Germline V gives CDR1 SNHLY, CDR2 FYNNEI. There are 13 residues in the CDR3. V lost 8 bases and J lost 7, with 12 bases in between. The CDR3 here is CASGVTGNSPLHF. CDR3 sequence (DNA): TGTGCCAGCGGTGTTACAGGAAATTCACCCCTCCACTTT.

The chain recombines TRBV3-1 (or the pseudogene TRBV3-2) with TRBJ2-2; the D is unclear. V was cut by 5 bases and J by 5 bases, with 6 bases left in between. The CDR3 length is 12 residues. Germline V lookup: CDR1 LGHDT, CDR2 YNNKEL (reference sequence). The CDR3: CASSDWTGELFF. CDR3 nucleotide sequence: TGTGCCAGCAGCGACTGGACCGGGGAGCTGTTTTTT.

The rearrangement uses TRBV28 and TRBJ2-2; D is unclear. V shed 1 base and J shed 8 bases, with 5 bases lying between them. Germline loops: CDR1 MDHEN, CDR2 SYDVKM. The CDR3 runs to 12 residues. The CDR3 region is CASSLLLGELFF. CDR3 sequence (DNA): TGTGCCAGCAGTTTATTATTGGGGGAGCTGTTTTTT.

The sample holds a few counts of this clone. The chain uses TRBV7-9 and TRBJ1-2; 7 nucleotides match TRBD1. The CDR3 runs 16 residues. Germline V gene data show CDR1 as SEHNR and CDR2 as FQNEAQ (reference sequence). The V and J ends lost 5 bases and 3 bases, in that order; junction bases with no gene match: 12. The CDR3 loop reads CASSTTPGGGDYGYTF. For the CDR3, the DNA is TGTGCCAGCAGCACGACCCCAGGGGGAGGAGACTATGGCTACACCTTC.

The V and J genes are TRBV5-4 and TRBJ2-5; 9 bases map to TRBD2. The germline gives CDR1 SGHNT, CDR2 YYREEE (reference sequence). The CDR3 has 15 residues. Losses at the gene ends were 6 bases for V and 5 bases for J; bases not matched to a gene: 11. This CDR3 reads CASTSRRGGPETQYF. CDR3 nucleotide sequence: TGTGCCAGCACCTCACGGCGGGGGGGCCCGGAGACCCAGTACTTC.

The chain links TRBV18 to TRBJ2-3; D is unresolved. Trimming took off 1 base at V and 4 bases at J, with 6 bases between the two ends. The V gene's germline CDR1 is KGHSH and CDR2 LQKENI. The CDR3 runs to 13 residues. The CDR3 reads CASSPQPSDTQYF. The CDR3 coding sequence is TGTGCCAGCTCACCACAGCCGTCAGATACGCAGTATTTT.

This chain links TRBV28 with TRBJ2-3, with 8 bases aligning to TRBD1. The V segment lost 5 bases and the J segment 6 bases; nucleotides outside the gene matches: 10. This CDR3 is 15 amino acids long. CDR1 is MDHEN, CDR2 SYDVKM, per germline. In DNA form, the CDR3 reads TGTGCCAGCAGTGCAGGGGGCCAGGGCCGGGATACGCAGTATTTT. Its protein product is CASSAGGQGRDTQYF.

This chain links TRBV15 with TRBJ2-2; tentative D call: TRBD2 (6 bases). Germline CDR1 LNHNV, CDR2 YYDKDF (reference sequence). The CDR3 has 17 amino acids. V dropped 0 bases and J dropped 4 bases, with 15 bases sitting between them. The CDR3 coding sequence is TGTGCCACCAGCAGAGATAGGGAACTAGCAGTCACCGGGGAGCTGTTTTTT. It yields the protein CATSRDRELAVTGELFF.